The 18 T cell receptor beta chains listed next were all sequenced from one sample in a study of T-cell reconstitution after alpha-beta-depleted transplantation in children. Unique molecular identifiers were used in preparing the TCRbeta library. TCRdb reanalysed the PCR reads using MiXCR and keeps one entry per CDR3 protein. The sample contains 70,000 to 100,000 distinct CDR3 sequences, 12% of which appear only once. The source material was PBMCs from the stem cell graft donor, sampled from the stem cell graft. These receptors were taken from a human donor who donated a stem cell graft to a child with inherited bone marrow failure.

In this sample, this clonotype turned up many times. J is TRBJ1-5 and V is TRBV27; D possibly corresponds to TRBD1 (6 bases). Between the trimmed V and J ends, which lost 4 bases and 2 bases, there was a span of 18 bases. The CDR3 consists of 17 residues. Germline V gives CDR1 MNHEY, CDR2 SMNVEV (reference sequence). This CDR3 reads CASSSLGGADGNQPQHF. The CDR3 DNA sequence: TGTGCCAGCAGTTCCTTAGGGGGGGCGGATGGCAATCAGCCCCAGCATTTT.

This clonotype was recorded many times. This chain connects TRBV5-5 to TRBJ2-1; D might be TRBD1 (5 bases). V was shortened by 4 bases and J by 4 bases, with 15 bases between the two germline ends. The CDR3 is 15 amino acids. Germline values: CDR1 SGHKS, CDR2 YYEKEE (reference sequence). The CDR3 here is CASSRQGVSYNEQFF. For the CDR3, the DNA is TGTGCCAGCAGCCGTCAAGGGGTTTCTTACAATGAGCAGTTCTTC.

V usage is TRBV27 and J usage is TRBJ2-7; TRBD1 agrees at 8 bases. V trimming: 5 bases; J trimming: 5 bases; junction bases outside the gene matches: 14. The CDR3 runs to 16 residues. From germline, CDR1 is MNHEY and CDR2 SMNVEV (reference sequence). CDR3 region: CASSPDRARAAHEQYF. CDR3 nucleotide sequence: TGTGCCAGCAGTCCGGACAGGGCCCGCGCAGCCCACGAGCAGTACTTC.

Many counts were recorded for this clonotype. The chain is built from TRBV20-1 and TRBJ2-1; 9 bases align to TRBD1. The CDR3 has 15 residues. J gave up 3 bases and V 4 bases, and 7 bases lay outside the gene matches. Per germline, CDR1 DFQATT and CDR2 SNEGSKA (reference sequence). The CDR3 loop reads CSATRDRDLYNEQFF. The CDR3 DNA reads TGCAGTGCTACAAGGGACAGGGACCTCTACAATGAGCAGTTCTTC.

The chain has TRBV15 and TRBJ1-5; D is uncertain. Trimming took 2 bases from V and 2 from J, leaving 13 bases between them. The CDR3 loop spans 16 amino acids. Germline lookup yields CDR1 LNHNV and CDR2 YYDKDF (reference sequence). As DNA, the CDR3 is TGTGCCACCAGCAGACGGAGGACCGGAGGCAATCAGCCCCAGCATTTT. It is translated as CATSRRRTGGNQPQHF.

This clonotype has a handful of counts. The chain employs TRBV7-2 and TRBJ1-1; D perhaps matches TRBD1 (6 bases). Germline loops: CDR1 SGHTA, CDR2 FQGNSA. Trimming cost V 1 base and J 10 bases, with 13 bases left between them. CDR3 length: 13 residues. The CDR3 sequence: CASSLGVGGGAFF. CDR3 nucleotides: TGTGCCAGCAGCTTAGGAGTAGGGGGTGGAGCTTTCTTT.

Here the CDR3 reads CASSLEWRLTYEQYF. In DNA form, the CDR3 reads TGTGCCAGCAGCTTGGAGTGGCGGTTGACCTACGAGCAGTACTTC. V and J are TRBV5-5 and TRBJ2-7; D gene ambiguous. The V end was cut by 0 bases, the J end by 2 bases, with 12 bases between. The CDR3 has 15 residues. Looked up from germline, CDR1 is SGHKS and CDR2 is YYEKEE (reference sequence).

This clonotype was seen repeatedly, ten times or more. The chain links TRBV6-4 to TRBJ2-1, with a possible D match to TRBD1 (6 bases). Deletions cut 6 bases from V and 4 bases from J, with 10 bases between. This CDR3 has 13 amino acids. Looked up from germline, CDR1 is MRHNA and CDR2 is SNTAGT. CDR3 sequence reads: CASSADRYNEQFF. The CDR3 nucleotides read TGTGCCAGCAGCGCCGACAGGTACAATGAGCAGTTCTTC.

This clonotype was observed many times. V gene TRBV6-1 combines with J gene TRBJ2-6, with 7 bases identical to TRBD1. V was clipped by 7 bases and J by 2 bases; unmatched bases: 14. Germline V CDR1 and CDR2: MNHNS, SASEGT. CDR3 length: 18 residues. The DNA for the CDR3 is TGTGCCAGCAAAAAAGGGACAGCCCCAAGCACTGGGGCCAACGTCCTGACTTTC. It yields the protein CASKKGTAPSTGANVLTF.

This clonotype was observed many times. The J gene is TRBJ1-4, the V gene TRBV20-1; D remains unclear. Trimming shortened V by 1 base and J by 6 bases, and 6 bases separated the two germline ends. The CDR3 extends over 12 amino acids. The germline gives CDR1 DFQATT, CDR2 SNEGSKA (reference sequence). CDR3 coding DNA: TGCAGTGCTAGAGCCCTGGATGAAAAACTGTTTTTT. It specifies CSARALDEKLFF.

In this sample, this clonotype turned up many times. The chain couples TRBV5-1 to TRBJ2-2, with TRBD2 matching 9 bases. There are 17 residues in the CDR3. With V trimmed by 0 bases and J by 4 bases, 7 bases remained unmatched. CDR1 is SGHRS, CDR2 YFSETQ, per germline. The CDR3 region has the DNA TGCGCCAGCAGCTTGGGTACCAGCGGGAGGACCACCGGGGAGCTGTTTTTT. Amino acid sequence: CASSLGTSGRTTGELFF.

This clonotype came up many times. The genes are TRBV5-1 and TRBJ2-6; possibly TRBD1 for D (6 bases). Looked up from germline, CDR1 is SGHRS and CDR2 is YFSETQ. The CDR3 runs to 19 residues. Deletions cut 0 bases from V and 0 bases from J, with 16 bases between. CDR3 region: CASSLANTGISSGANVLTF. Written as DNA, the CDR3 is TGCGCCAGCAGCTTGGCCAACACAGGGATCAGCTCTGGGGCCAACGTCCTGACTTTC.

Ten or more counts support this clonotype. The chain uses TRBV7-3 and TRBJ1-1; D is ambiguous. CDR3 length equals 13 residues. Germline-derived CDR1 and CDR2 are SGHTA and FQGTGA. Trimming pared 0 bases from V and 11 bases from J, leaving 13 bases between. CDR3 DNA: TGTGCCAGCAGCTTAACAAGAGAGGAAACGGCTTTCTTT. It is translated as CASSLTREETAFF.

In its sample, this clonotype was seen many times. The rearrangement links TRBV20-1 to TRBJ1-6; 7 bases map to TRBD1. The CDR3 consists of 14 residues. Germline loops: CDR1 DFQATT, CDR2 SNEGSKA (reference sequence). V was pared by 4 bases and J by 7 bases, with 7 bases of the junction left unmatched. The CDR3 reads CSATAPRGNSPLHF. Written as DNA, the CDR3 is TGCAGTGCTACGGCACCCAGGGGGAATTCACCCCTCCACTTT.

This clonotype was detected many times. The rearrangement links TRBV2 to TRBJ2-5; 8 bases line up with TRBD2. V lost 7 bases to trimming and J lost 5 bases; unmatched junction nucleotides: 0. Germline assignment: CDR1 SNHLY and CDR2 FYNNEI. This CDR3 comprises 11 residues. The CDR3 here is CASTGGETQYF. CDR3 bases: TGTGCCAGCACGGGGGGGGAGACCCAGTACTTC. Supplemented by reference TRBV2 and TRBJ2-5, the full variable domain reads EPEVTQTPSHQVTQMGQEVILRCVPISNHLYFYWYRQILGQKVEFLVSFYNNEISEKSEIFDDQFSVERPDGSNFTLKIRSTKLEDSAMYFCASTGGETQYFGPGTRLLVL.

The V call is TRBV7-9, the J call TRBJ2-7; the D gene is possibly TRBD2 (5 bases). The CDR3 covers 15 residues. Per the germline V gene, CDR1 is SEHNR and CDR2 is FQNEAQ (reference sequence). The V gene lost 1 base and the J gene lost 5 bases, with 15 bases spanning the gap. CDR3 amino acids: CASSLGIRERNEQYF. The CDR3 region has the DNA TGTGCCAGCAGCTTAGGTATCCGGGAACGGAACGAGCAGTACTTC.

This clonotype was recorded at least ten times. J is TRBJ2-1 and V is TRBV5-1; D possibly corresponds to TRBD1 (6 bases). Trimming removed 2 bases at V and 2 bases at J, with 8 bases between. The CDR3 sequence is 14 residues long. Per the germline V gene, CDR1 is SGHRS and CDR2 is YFSETQ. The CDR3 protein is CASSFTGTYNEQFF. The DNA for the CDR3 is TGCGCCAGCAGCTTTACAGGGACCTACAATGAGCAGTTCTTC.

Note on this clonotype: An end of the junction differs from the germline gene, which may be a read error. The V call is TRBV27, the J call TRBJ2-2, with D perhaps assigned TRBD1 or TRBD2 (5 bases each). Per germline, CDR1 MNHEY and CDR2 SMNVEV (reference sequence). The CDR3 runs 11 residues. CDR3 residues: CASSFSGDLFF. CDR3 DNA: TGTGCCAGCAGTTTTTCCGGGGACCTGTTTTTT.